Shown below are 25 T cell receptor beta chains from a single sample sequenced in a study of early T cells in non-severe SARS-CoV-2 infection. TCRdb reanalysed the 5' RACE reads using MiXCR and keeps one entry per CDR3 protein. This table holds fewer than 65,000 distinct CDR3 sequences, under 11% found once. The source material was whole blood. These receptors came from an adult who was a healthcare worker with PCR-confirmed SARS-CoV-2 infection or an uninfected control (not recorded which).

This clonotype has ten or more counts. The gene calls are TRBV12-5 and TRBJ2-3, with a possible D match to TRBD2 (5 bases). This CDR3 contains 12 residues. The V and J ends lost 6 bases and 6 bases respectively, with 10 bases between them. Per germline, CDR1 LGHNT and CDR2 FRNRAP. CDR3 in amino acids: CASGTGGDTQYF. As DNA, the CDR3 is TGTGCTAGTGGGACCGGCGGGGATACGCAGTATTTT.

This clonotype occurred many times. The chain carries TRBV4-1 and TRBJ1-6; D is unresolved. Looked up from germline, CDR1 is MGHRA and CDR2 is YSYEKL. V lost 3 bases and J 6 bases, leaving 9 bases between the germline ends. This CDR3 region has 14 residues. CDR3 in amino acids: CASSQKESNSPLHF. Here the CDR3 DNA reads TGCGCCAGCAGCCAGAAAGAGAGTAATTCACCCCTCCACTTT.

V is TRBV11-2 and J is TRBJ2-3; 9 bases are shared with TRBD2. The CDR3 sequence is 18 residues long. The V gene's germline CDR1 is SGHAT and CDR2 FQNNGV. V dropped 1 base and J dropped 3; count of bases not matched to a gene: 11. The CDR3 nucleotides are TGTGCCAGCAGCTTAGGGCGGACTAGCGTCATGAAGACAGATACGCAGTATTTT. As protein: CASSLGRTSVMKTDTQYF.

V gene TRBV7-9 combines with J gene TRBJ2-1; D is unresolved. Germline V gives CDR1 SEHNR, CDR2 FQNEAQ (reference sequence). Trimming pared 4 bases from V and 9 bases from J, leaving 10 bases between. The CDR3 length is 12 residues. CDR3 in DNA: TGTGCCAGCAGCTCCCTCTTTGGTGAGCAGTTCTTC. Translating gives CASSSLFGEQFF.

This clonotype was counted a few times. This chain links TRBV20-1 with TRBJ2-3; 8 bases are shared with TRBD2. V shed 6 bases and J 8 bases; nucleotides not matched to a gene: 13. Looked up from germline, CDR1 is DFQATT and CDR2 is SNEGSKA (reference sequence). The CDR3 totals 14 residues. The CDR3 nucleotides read TGCAGTGCCGATCGAGCGGGGGCCCCTAGTACGCAGTATTTT. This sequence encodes CSADRAGAPSTQYF.

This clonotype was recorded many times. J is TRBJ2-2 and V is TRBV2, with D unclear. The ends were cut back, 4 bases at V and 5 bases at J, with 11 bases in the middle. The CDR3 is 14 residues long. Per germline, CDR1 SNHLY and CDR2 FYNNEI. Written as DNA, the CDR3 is TGTGCCAGCAGTGGACTCGCTATAACCGGGGAGCTGTTTTTT. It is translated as CASSGLAITGELFF. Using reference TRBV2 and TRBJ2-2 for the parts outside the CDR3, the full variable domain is EPEVTQTPSHQVTQMGQEVILRCVPISNHLYFYWYRQILGQKVEFLVSFYNNEISEKSEIFDDQFSVERPDGSNFTLKIRSTKLEDSAMYFCASSGLAITGELFFGEGSRLTVL.

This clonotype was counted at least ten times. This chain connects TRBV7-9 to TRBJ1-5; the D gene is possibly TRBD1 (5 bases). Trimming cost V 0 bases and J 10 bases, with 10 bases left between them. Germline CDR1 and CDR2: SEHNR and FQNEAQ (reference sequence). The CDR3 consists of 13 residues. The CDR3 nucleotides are TGTGCCAGCAGCTTAGCGCTGGGGGACCCCCAGCATTTT. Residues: CASSLALGDPQHF.

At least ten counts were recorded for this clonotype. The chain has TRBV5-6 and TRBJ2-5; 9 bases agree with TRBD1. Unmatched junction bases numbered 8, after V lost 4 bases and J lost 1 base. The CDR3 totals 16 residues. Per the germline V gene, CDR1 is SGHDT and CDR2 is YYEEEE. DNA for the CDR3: TGTGCCAGCAGCGGAAAGGACAGGGGCTCCCAAGAGACCCAGTACTTC. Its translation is CASSGKDRGSQETQYF.

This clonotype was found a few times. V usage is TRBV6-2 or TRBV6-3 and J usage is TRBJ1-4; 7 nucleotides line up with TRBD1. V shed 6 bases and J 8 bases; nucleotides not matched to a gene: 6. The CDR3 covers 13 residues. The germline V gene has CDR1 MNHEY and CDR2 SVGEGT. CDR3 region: CASRRDRAEKLFF. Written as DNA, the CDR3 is TGTGCCAGCAGACGCGACAGGGCCGAAAAACTGTTTTTT.

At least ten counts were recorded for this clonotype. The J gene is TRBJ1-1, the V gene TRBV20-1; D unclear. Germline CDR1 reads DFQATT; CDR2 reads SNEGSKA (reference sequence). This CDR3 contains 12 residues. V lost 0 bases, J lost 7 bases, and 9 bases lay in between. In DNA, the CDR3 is TGCAGTGCTAGAGATCAACCAGGTGAAGCTTTCTTT. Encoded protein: CSARDQPGEAFF.

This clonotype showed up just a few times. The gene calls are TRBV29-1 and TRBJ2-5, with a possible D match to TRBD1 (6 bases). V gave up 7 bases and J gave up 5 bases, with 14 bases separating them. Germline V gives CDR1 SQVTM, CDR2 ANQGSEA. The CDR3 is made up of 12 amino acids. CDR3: CSASGAEETQYF. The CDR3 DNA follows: TGCAGCGCCTCAGGGGCCGAGGAGACCCAGTACTTC.

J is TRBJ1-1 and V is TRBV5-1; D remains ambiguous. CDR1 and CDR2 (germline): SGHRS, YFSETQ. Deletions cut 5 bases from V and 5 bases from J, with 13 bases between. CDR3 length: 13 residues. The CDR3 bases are TGCGCCAGCAGACTGGACCCGGGGACTGAAGCTTTCTTT. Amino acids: CASRLDPGTEAFF.

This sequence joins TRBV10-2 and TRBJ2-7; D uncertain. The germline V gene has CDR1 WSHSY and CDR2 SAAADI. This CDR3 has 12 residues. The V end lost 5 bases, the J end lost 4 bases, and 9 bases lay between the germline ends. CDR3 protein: CASSTEKYEQYF. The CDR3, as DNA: TGCGCCAGCAGTACAGAGAAATACGAGCAGTACTTC.

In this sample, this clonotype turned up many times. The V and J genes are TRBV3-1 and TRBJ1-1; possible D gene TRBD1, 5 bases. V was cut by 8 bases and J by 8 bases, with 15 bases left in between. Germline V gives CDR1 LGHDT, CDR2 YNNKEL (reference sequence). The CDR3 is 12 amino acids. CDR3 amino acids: CASGGAGVEAFF. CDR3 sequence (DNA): TGTGCCAGCGGTGGGGCGGGGGTCGAAGCTTTCTTT. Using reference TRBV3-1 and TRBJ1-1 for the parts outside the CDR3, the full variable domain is DTAVSQTPKYLVTQMGNDKSIKCEQNLGHDTMYWYKQDSKKFLKIMFSYNNKELIINETVPNRFSPKSPDKAHLNLHINSLELGDSAVYFCASGGAGVEAFFGQGTRLTVV.

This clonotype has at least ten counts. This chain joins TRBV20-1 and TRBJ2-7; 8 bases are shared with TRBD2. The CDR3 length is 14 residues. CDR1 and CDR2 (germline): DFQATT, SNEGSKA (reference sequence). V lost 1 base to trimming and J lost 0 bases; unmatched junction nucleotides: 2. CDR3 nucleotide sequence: TGCAGTGCTAGAGGACTAGCGAGCTCCTACGAGCAGTACTTC. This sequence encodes CSARGLASSYEQYF.

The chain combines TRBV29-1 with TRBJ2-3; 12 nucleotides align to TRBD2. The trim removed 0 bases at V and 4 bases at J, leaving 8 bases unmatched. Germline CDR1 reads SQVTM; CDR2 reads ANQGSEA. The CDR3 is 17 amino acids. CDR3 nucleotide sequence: TGCAGCGTTGAAGATCAGACTAGCGGGAGTGGGCCAGATACGCAGTATTTT. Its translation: CSVEDQTSGSGPDTQYF.

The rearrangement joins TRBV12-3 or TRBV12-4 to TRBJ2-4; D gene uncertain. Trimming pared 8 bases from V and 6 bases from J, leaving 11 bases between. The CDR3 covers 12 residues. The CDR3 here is CASAVQVNIQYF. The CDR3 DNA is TGTGCCAGCGCGGTCCAGGTAAACATTCAGTACTTC.

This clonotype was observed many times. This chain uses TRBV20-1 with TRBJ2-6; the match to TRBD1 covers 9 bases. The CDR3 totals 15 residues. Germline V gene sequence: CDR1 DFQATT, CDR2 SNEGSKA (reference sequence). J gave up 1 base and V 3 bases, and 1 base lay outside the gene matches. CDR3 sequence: CSARGTGSGANVLTF. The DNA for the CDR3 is TGCAGTGCTAGGGGGACAGGGTCTGGGGCCAACGTCCTGACTTTC.

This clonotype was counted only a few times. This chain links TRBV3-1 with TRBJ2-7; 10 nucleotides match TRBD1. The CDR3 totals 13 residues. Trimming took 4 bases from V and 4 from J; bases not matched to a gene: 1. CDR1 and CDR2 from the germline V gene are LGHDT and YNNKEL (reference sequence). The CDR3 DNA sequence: TGTGCCAGCAGCCGGACAGGGGGGTACGAGCAGTACTTC. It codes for CASSRTGGYEQYF.

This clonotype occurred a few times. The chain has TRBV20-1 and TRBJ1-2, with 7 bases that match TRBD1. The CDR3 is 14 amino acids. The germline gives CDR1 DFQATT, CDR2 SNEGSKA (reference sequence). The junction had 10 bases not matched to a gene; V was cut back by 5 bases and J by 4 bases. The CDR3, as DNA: TGCAGTGCTGCCGGGACAGAAGTTGCCTATGGCTACACCTTC. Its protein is CSAAGTEVAYGYTF.

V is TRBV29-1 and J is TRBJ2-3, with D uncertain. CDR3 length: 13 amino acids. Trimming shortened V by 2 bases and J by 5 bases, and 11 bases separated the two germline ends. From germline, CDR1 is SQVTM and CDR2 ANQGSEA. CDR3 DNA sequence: TGCAGCGTTGAACAGCCCGCGCGAGATACGCAGTATTTT. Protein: CSVEQPARDTQYF.

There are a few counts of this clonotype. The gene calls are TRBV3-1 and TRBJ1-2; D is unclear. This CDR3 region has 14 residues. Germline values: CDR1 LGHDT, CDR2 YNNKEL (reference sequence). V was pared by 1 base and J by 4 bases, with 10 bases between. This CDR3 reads CASSQGRAGYGYTF. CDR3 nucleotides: TGTGCCAGCAGCCAAGGGCGTGCCGGCTATGGCTACACCTTC.

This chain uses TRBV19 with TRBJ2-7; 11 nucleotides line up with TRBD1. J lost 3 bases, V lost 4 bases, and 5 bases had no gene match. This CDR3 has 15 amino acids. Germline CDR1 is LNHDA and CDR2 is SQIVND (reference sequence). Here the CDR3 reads CASSNTGTGGYEQYF. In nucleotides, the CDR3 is TGTGCCAGTAGTAACACCGGGACAGGGGGCTACGAGCAGTACTTC. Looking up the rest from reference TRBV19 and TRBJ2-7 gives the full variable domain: DGGITQSPKYLFRKEGQNVTLSCEQNLNHDAMYWYRQDPGQGLRLIYYSQIVNDFQKGDIAEGYSVSREKKESFPLTVTSAQKNPTAFYLCASSNTGTGGYEQYFGPGTRLTVT.

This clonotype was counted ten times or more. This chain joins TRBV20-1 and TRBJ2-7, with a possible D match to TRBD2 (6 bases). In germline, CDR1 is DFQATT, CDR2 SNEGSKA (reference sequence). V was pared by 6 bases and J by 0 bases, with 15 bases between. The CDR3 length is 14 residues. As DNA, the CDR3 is TGCAGTGCGGTGGGGGGTTTTACCTCCTACGAGCAGTACTTC. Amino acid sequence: CSAVGGFTSYEQYF.

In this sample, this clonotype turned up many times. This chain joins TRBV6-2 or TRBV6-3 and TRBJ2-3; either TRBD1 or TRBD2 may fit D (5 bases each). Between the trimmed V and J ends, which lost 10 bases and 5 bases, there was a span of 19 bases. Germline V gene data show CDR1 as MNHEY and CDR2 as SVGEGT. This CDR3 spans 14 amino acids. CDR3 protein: CATREGLGVDTQYF. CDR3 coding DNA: TGTGCCACCCGTGAGGGGCTGGGTGTAGATACGCAGTATTTT.